This T cell receptor beta chain appears in the sequencing data of a study of CD4+ T cells in melanoma. Libraries were prepared by immunoSEQ multiplex PCR; TCRdb keeps only in-frame clonotypes and omits some of them. Of roughly 12,000 clones detected, approximately 72% appear once; the ten largest clones hold approximately 10%. There are 16 residues in the CDR3. The trim removed 5 bases at V and 0 bases at J, leaving 8 bases unmatched. The V gene's germline CDR1 is SGHRS and CDR2 YFSETQ. The chain has TRBV5-1 and TRBJ2-1, with TRBD2 identical over 7 bases. The sequence came from a human donor with melanoma. The material sequenced was cells from a culture (not recorded whether cultured in vitro). CDR3 nucleotide sequence: TGCGCCAGCAGTTTGCTCGGGGGGAGCTCCTACAATGAGCAGTTCTTC. Protein product: CASSLLGGSSYNEQFF.